This T cell receptor (beta chain) was recovered during a study of blood T cell repertoires in COVID-19. Study background: In each case, the material was cDNA or gDNA derived from T cells, B-cell-depleted T cells, or PBMCs.

The authors' processing: Reference gene primer amplification in the assay estimated nucleated cell counts. Sequenced by immunoSEQ multiplex PCR; TCRdb stores in-frame clones only, minus some. V, J and clone size were drawn from that table, and D and trimming were deduced from the DNA. The profile shows 94,000 or so clones, around 80% of them singletons. Germline loops: CDR1 LGHDT, CDR2 YNNKEL (reference sequence). This CDR3 is built from 13 residues. Trimming pared 1 base from V and 1 base from J, leaving 4 bases between. The gene calls are TRBV3-1 (or the pseudogene TRBV3-2) and TRBJ1-1; D is uncertain. Source material: peripheral blood. The clonotype was recovered from a man in his sixties with acute or convalescent COVID-19. CDR3 coding DNA: TGTGCCAGCAGCCAAGTCCAGAACACTGAAGCTTTCTTT. This codes for CASSQVQNTEAFF.